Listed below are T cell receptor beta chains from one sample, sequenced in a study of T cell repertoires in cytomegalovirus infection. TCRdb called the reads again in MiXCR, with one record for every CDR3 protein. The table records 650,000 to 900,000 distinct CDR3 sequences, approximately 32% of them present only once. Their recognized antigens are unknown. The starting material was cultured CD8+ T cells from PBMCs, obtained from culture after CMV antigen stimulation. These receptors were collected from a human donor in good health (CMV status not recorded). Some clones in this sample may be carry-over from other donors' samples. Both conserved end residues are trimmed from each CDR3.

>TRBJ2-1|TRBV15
ATSRPDRDHEQF
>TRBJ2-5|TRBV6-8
ASSYTGQKETQY
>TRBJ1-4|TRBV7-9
ASSDRQGAVDEKLF
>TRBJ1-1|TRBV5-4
ASSLVRAGGYTEAF
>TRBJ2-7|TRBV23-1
ASSQSGDRDPAYEQY
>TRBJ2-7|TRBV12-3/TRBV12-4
ASSPEGLAKYEQY
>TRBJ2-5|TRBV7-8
ASSPSDGEETQY
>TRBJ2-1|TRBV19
ASSSWSNEQF
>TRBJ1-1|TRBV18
ASSPSMGTEAF
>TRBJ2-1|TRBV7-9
ASSSGGGPDNEQF
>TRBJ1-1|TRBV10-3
AINGASNTEAF
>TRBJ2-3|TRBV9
ASSGRTSEEYTQY
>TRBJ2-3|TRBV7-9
ASLRSLFDTQY
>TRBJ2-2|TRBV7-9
ASSSDTNTGELF
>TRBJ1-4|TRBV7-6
ASSLQGRLF
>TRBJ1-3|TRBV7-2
ASSPEGDSGNTIY
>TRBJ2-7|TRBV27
ASRAGGSYEQY
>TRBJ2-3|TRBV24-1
ATSDWDSTDTQY
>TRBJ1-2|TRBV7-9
ASSQSPRGPYGYT
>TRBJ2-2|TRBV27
ASSLPPEGGDTGELF
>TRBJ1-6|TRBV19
ASSTTRRDSRKGLNSPLH
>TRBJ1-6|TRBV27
ASSGTGGFAPLH
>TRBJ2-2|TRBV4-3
ASSVIVAGGITNTGELF
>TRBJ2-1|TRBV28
ASSPVGGPFNEQF
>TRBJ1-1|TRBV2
ASWEDRNTEAF
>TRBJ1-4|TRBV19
ASGLELLF
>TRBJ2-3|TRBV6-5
ASTGTGLDTQY
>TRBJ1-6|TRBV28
ASTLQSSYNSPLH
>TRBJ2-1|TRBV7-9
ASSILGDNEQF
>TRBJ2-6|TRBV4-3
ASSQDPGGSGANVLT
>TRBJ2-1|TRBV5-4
ASSWTSGGAGSYNEQF
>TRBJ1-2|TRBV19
ASSPWTGEDGYT
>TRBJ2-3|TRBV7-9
ASALTDTFTDTQY
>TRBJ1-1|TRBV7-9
ASSQGSAQAF
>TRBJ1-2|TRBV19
ASMGGTGRGYT
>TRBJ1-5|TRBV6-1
ASSDTTGLQPQH
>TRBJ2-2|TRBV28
ASSALAAGTGELF
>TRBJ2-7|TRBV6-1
ASSEEGRSYEQY
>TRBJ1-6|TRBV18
ASATGSNSSLH
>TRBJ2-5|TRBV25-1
ASSPQGGTRETQY
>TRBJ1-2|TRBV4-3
ASSPYTGSDGYT
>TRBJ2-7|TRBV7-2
ASSLTIQGGYEQY
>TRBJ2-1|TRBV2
ASSEADGEQF
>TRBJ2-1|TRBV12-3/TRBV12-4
ASLAGGPSYNEQF
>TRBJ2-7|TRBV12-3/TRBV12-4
ASSLTGPEQY
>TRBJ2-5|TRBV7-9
ASSPLGTGSKETQY
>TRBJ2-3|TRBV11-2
ASSWGLVKAHTQY